The present T cell receptor beta chain was sequenced within a study of T cell repertoires in cytomegalovirus infection. Study background: As its CMV epitopes, the study selected recently identified HLA-C-restricted and well-studied HLA-B-restricted targets. Public TCR beta signature analysis indicated the presence of both CMV infection and matching HLA type.

CDR3 size: 17 residues. In germline, CDR1 is MDHEN, CDR2 SYDVKM. Trimming pared 5 bases from V and 3 bases from J, leaving 22 bases between. To note about this clonotype: The antigen remains undetermined.

TCRdb re-derived calls from the reads in MiXCR, one entry per CDR3 protein. The repertoire consists of some 350,000 distinct CDR3 sequences, with just under 30% occurring once and the leading ten covering 20%. Study-wide results and limits: Carriers of CMV plus the relevant HLA were identified by cumulative public TCR beta family frequency. HLA-C-restricted TCR beta clonotypes specific for CMV led the ex vivo response.

This specimen consisted of cultured PBMCs, obtained from culture after CMV antigen stimulation. The chain combines TRBV28 with TRBJ2-5, with TRBD2 as a possible D gene (5 bases). The TCR was taken from a human donor in good health (CMV status not recorded). Some clones in this sample may be carry-over from other donors' samples. DNA for the CDR3: TGTGCCAGCAGTCCCCGCGTTGCCGGGGATCGTAAAGAGACCCAGTACTTC. Amino acid sequence: CASSPRVAGDRKETQYF.